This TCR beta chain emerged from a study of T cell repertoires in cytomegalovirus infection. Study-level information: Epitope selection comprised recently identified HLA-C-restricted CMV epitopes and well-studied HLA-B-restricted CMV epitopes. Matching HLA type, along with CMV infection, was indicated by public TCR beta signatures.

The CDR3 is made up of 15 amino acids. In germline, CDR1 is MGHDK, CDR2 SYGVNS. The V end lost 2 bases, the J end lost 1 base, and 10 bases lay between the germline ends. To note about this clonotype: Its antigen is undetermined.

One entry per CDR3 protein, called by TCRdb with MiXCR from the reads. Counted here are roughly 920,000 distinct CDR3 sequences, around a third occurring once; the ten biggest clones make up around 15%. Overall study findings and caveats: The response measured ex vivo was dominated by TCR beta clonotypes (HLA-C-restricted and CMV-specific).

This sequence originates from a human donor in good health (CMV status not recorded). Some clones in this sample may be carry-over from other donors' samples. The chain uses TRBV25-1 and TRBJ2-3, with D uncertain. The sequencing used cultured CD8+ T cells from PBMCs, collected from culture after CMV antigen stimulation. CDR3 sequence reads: CASSEKGWGTDTQYF. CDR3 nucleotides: TGTGCCAGCAGTGAAAAGGGATGGGGCACAGATACGCAGTATTTT. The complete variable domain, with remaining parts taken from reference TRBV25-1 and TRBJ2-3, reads EADIYQTPRYLVIGTGKKITLECSQTMGHDKMYWYQQDPGMELHLIHYSYGVNSTEKGDLSSESTVSRIRTEHFPLTLESARPSHTSQYLCASSEKGWGTDTQYFGPGTRLTVL.